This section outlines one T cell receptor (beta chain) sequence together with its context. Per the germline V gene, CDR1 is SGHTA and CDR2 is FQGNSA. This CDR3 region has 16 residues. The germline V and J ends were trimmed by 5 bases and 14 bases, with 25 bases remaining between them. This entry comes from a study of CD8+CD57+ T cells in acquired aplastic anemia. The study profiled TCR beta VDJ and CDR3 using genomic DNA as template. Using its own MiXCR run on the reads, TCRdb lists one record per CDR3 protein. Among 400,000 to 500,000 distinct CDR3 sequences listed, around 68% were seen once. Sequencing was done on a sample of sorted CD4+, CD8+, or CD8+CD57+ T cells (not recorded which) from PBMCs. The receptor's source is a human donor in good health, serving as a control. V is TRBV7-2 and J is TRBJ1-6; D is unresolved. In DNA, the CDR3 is TGTGCCAGCAGCCCCACCGACGGCAACTATGGCTACACCCTCCACTTT. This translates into CASSPTDGNYGYTLHF.